A single sample gave rise to the 8 T cell receptor beta chains below, sequenced in a study of IL-32 and malignant T cell survival in cutaneous lymphoma. The blood samples were from patients with Sezary syndrome, a leukemic cutaneous T cell lymphoma. The assay was immunoSEQ multiplex PCR, and TCRdb's table has in-frame clones only and misses some. The sample carries about 900 clones, about 84% recorded once. The specimen was blood, collected on day 0. Receptors were obtained from a human donor with cutaneous T cell lymphoma.

The rearrangement links TRBV6-4 to TRBJ2-3; TRBD2 aligns across 8 bases. The junction had 0 bases not matched to a gene; V was cut back by 3 bases and J by 1 base. Germline V gives CDR1 MRHNA, CDR2 SNTAGT. The CDR3 is 14 residues long. CDR3 coding DNA: TGTGCCAGCAGTGAAGCGGGGGGCACAGATACGCAGTATTTT. This codes for CASSEAGGTDTQYF.

This clone was seen only once. This chain connects TRBV21-1 to TRBJ1-1. TRBV21-1 is a recognized pseudogene. The length of the CDR3 is 12 residues. In DNA form, the CDR3 reads TGTGCCAGCAGCAAAGAACGGAGGGACGCTTTCTTT. Amino acids: CASSKERRDAFF.

Worth noting for this clone: It is likely a read error, because the conserved phenylalanine at the end of the CDR3 is missing. The DNA is omitted, as the CDR3 cannot be located on it reliably, and the CDR3 follows TCRdb's listing. The chain uses TRBV30 and TRBJ1-1; the listed D gene, TRBD1, was not tested against the DNA. Germline assignment: CDR1 GTSNPN and CDR2 SVGIG (reference sequence). The CDR3 sequence runs 12 residues, both termini included. CDR3: CAWSLGGTEASL.

The chain carries TRBV19 and TRBJ2-4; no definite D call. Germline CDR1 LNHDA, CDR2 SQIVND (reference sequence). The CDR3 runs to 15 residues. With 5 bases removed from V and 6 bases from J, the gap between germline ends came to 17 bases. Here the CDR3 DNA reads TGTGCCAGTAGTGTGCTAGGGTCCAACCTAAACATTCAGTACTTC. Protein sequence: CASSVLGSNLNIQYF.

A single count supports this clone. This sequence joins TRBV11-3 and TRBJ1-2; D is unclear. Germline V lookup: CDR1 SGHNT, CDR2 YENEEA. Deletions cut 2 bases from V and 1 base from J, with 8 bases between. The CDR3 consists of 14 residues. In DNA form, the CDR3 reads TGTGCCAGCAGCTTAAATGAGGTTAACTATGGCTACACCTTC. It codes for CASSLNEVNYGYTF.

V is TRBV7-9 and J is TRBJ2-7, with 8 bases aligning to TRBD2. The CDR3 has 14 amino acids. The ends lost 6 bases at V and 3 bases at J; junction bases unmatched: 7. Per the germline V gene, CDR1 is SEHNR and CDR2 is FQNEAQ (reference sequence). Written as DNA, the CDR3 is TGTGCCAGCAGTTTGACTAGCGTCCTCTACGAGCAGTACTTC. Translating it yields CASSLTSVLYEQYF. The whole variable domain, remainder taken from reference TRBV7-9 and TRBJ2-7, is DTGVSQNPRHKITKRGQNVTFRCDPISEHNRLYWYRQTLGQGPEFLTYFQNEAQLEKSRLLSDRFSAERPKGSFSTLEIQRTEQGDSAMYLCASSLTSVLYEQYFGPGTRLTVT.

This rearrangement joins TRBV30 to TRBJ1-2, with D unresolved. The CDR3 is 15 amino acids. The germline V gene has CDR1 GTSNPN and CDR2 SVGIG (reference sequence). V dropped 0 bases and J dropped 8 bases, with 19 bases sitting between them. The CDR3 DNA reads as TGTGCCTGGAGTGTACCGGGCAGGAGGGAAAAAGGCTACACCTTC. This translates into CAWSVPGRREKGYTF.

CDR3 protein: CASGGQFSNQPQHF. The CDR3 DNA reads TGTGCCAGCGGAGGACAGTTTAGCAATCAGCCCCAGCATTTT. The chain employs TRBV2 and TRBJ1-5, with D perhaps TRBD1 (6 bases). The CDR3 covers 14 residues. With 8 bases removed from V and 0 bases from J, the gap between germline ends came to 11 bases. Germline-derived CDR1 and CDR2 are SNHLY and FYNNEI. The full variable domain, with the rest looked up from reference TRBV2 and TRBJ1-5, is EPEVTQTPSHQVTQMGQEVILRCVPISNHLYFYWYRQILGQKVEFLVSFYNNEISEKSEIFDDQFSVERPDGSNFTLKIRSTKLEDSAMYFCASGGQFSNQPQHFGDGTRLSIL.